This TCR beta chain was profiled in a study of shared clonotypes between healthy human individuals. Study conclusions and caveats: The sharing of 4% to 5.5% of naive CD4 clonotypes was seen across a few donors.

This clone appeared a single time. What it recognizes is unknown. Germline-derived CDR1 and CDR2 are MNHNS and SASEGT. This CDR3 contains 18 residues. V lost 1 base, J lost 2 bases, and 18 bases lay in between. Clones were sequenced by immunoSEQ multiplex PCR, and TCRdb holds only the in-frame ones, with some missing. Here the sample spans some 1,400,000 clones, approximately 96% being singletons. The specimen was naive CD4+ T cells sorted from blood. Described subset: CD45RA+ positively selected. V gene TRBV6-1 combines with J gene TRBJ1-5; D call uncertain. This sequence originates from a young man in good health. CDR3 region: CASSEEVVMGAGNQPQHF. DNA of the CDR3: TGTGCCAGCAGTGAAGAGGTAGTAATGGGTGCGGGCAATCAGCCCCAGCATTTT.